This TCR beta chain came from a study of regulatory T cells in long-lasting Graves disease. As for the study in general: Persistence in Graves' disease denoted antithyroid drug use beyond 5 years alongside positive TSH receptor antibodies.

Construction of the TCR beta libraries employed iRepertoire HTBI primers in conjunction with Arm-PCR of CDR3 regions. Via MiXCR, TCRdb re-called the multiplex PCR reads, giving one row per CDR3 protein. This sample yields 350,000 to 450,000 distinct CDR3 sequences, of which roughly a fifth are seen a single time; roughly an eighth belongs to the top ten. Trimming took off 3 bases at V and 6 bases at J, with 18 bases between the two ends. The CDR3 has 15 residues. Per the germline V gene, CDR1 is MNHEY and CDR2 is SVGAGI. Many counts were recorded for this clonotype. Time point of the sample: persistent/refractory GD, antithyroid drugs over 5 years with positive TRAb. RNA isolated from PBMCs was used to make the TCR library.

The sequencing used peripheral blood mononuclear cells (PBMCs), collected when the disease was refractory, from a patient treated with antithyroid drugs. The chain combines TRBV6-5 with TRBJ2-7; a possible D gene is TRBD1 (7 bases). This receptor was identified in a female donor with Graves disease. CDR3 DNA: TGTGCCAGCAGTTATTTGGAGGGGGCGGCCCTCGAGCAGTACTTC. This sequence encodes CASSYLEGAALEQYF.